Shown below are 26 T cell receptor beta chains from a single sample sequenced in a study of blood T cell repertoires in COVID-19. Repertoires were generated with immunoSEQ multiplex PCR, while TCRdb's copy carries only in-frame clones and drops some. Of about 300,000 clones in the sample, about nine tenths were seen once. The sample was peripheral blood. These receptors all stem from a woman in her thirties with COVID-19, enrolled during active disease.

CDR3 residues: CASSLGDRGTNSPLHF. The DNA of the CDR3 is TGTGCCAGCAGCCTCGGGGACAGGGGAACGAATTCACCCCTCCACTTT. This chain joins TRBV3-1 (or the pseudogene TRBV3-2) and TRBJ1-6; 10 bases align to TRBD1. This CDR3 contains 16 residues. J was trimmed by 7 bases and V by 4 bases; bases with no gene match: 7. The germline V gene has CDR1 LGHDT and CDR2 YNNKEL (reference sequence).

The rearrangement joins TRBV11-3 to TRBJ1-1; tentatively, D is TRBD1 (6 bases). The germline gives CDR1 SGHNT, CDR2 YENEEA. The CDR3 loop spans 15 amino acids. The ends were cut back, 5 bases at V and 5 bases at J, with 18 bases in the middle. CDR3 in amino acids: CASSATPGVGTEAFF. The CDR3 nucleotides read TGTGCCAGCAGCGCTACCCCAGGGGTGGGGACTGAAGCTTTCTTT.

The rearrangement links TRBV10-3 to TRBJ1-4; D call uncertain. Germline V gives CDR1 ENHRY, CDR2 SYGVKD. The CDR3 is made up of 13 amino acids. V lost 7 bases to trimming and J lost 8 bases, with 14 bases between them. For the CDR3, the DNA is TGTGCCATCATCCCAAACGAGTGGGAAAAACTGTTTTTT. It specifies CAIIPNEWEKLFF.

This clone was detected once. The chain is built from TRBV11-2 and TRBJ1-2, with D perhaps TRBD1 (5 bases). This CDR3 spans 15 amino acids. Trimming removed 5 bases from V and 2 bases from J, with 15 bases in between. From germline, CDR1 is SGHAT and CDR2 FQNNGV. The CDR3 DNA reads TGTGCCAGCAGCCCTGGGCTCGGGGGGAACTATGGCTACACCTTC. As protein: CASSPGLGGNYGYTF.

The chain combines TRBV5-4 with TRBJ1-6; 7 bases agree with TRBD1. The ends lost 0 bases at V and 7 bases at J; junction bases unmatched: 4. CDR3 length equals 15 residues. Germline V gene data show CDR1 as SGHNT and CDR2 as YYREEE (reference sequence). The DNA for the CDR3 is TGTGCCAGCAGCTTGGAGGTAGGGGGCAATTCACCCCTCCACTTT. Translating it yields CASSLEVGGNSPLHF.

The J gene is TRBJ1-5, the V gene TRBV6-5; TRBD1 matches 7 bases. CDR1 and CDR2 (germline): MNHEY, SVGAGI. This CDR3 spans 12 amino acids. CDR3 DNA: TGTGCGGGACAGACTAGCAATCAGCCCCAGCATTTT. Translation: CAGQTSNQPQHF.

This clone has a single count. The gene calls are TRBV6-5 and TRBJ2-3; TRBD2 matches 10 bases. Trimming at V came to 5 bases and at J to 7 bases, leaving 9 bases not matched to a gene. Germline V CDR1 and CDR2: MNHEY, SVGAGI. This CDR3 contains 15 residues. The CDR3 nucleotides read TGTGCCAGCAGTCCGCGGATAGCGGGGGGCAATACGCAGTATTTT. Its protein is CASSPRIAGGNTQYF.

V usage is TRBV18 and J usage is TRBJ2-2, with 8 bases fitting TRBD1. Germline V gene data show CDR1 as KGHSH and CDR2 as LQKENI. The trim removed 8 bases at V and 4 bases at J, leaving 6 bases unmatched. There are 14 residues in the CDR3. CDR3 in amino acids: CASLLTGGTGELFF. CDR3 bases: TGTGCCAGCCTTCTCACAGGGGGCACCGGGGAGCTGTTTTTT.

The chain uses TRBV6-9 and TRBJ1-1, with D possibly TRBD1 on 6 matching bases. V lost 9 bases and J lost 8, with 16 bases in between. Germline V gene sequence: CDR1 MNHGY, CDR2 SVAAGI. The length of the CDR3 is 12 residues. CDR3 region: CASTSDTGEAFF. CDR3 nucleotide sequence: TGTGCCAGTACCTCCGACACAGGGGAAGCTTTCTTT.

The chain employs TRBV4-2 and TRBJ2-1; TRBD2 matches 12 bases. With V trimmed by 1 base and J by 4 bases, 8 bases remained unmatched. Germline CDR1 and CDR2: LGHNA and YNFKEQ. The CDR3 totals 18 residues. The CDR3 loop is CASSQVDLAGGKYNEQFF. As DNA, the CDR3 is TGTGCCAGCAGCCAAGTTGACCTAGCGGGGGGGAAGTACAATGAGCAGTTCTTC.

The CDR3 nucleotides read TGCAGTGCTCCCCTCTCCTACGAGCAGTACTTC. The encoded protein is CSAPLSYEQYF. The genes are TRBV20-1 and TRBJ2-7; no clear D. Looked up from germline, CDR1 is DFQATT and CDR2 is SNEGSKA (reference sequence). V shed 5 bases and J shed 0 bases, with 5 bases lying between them. The CDR3 loop spans 11 amino acids.

This chain connects TRBV27 to TRBJ2-7; D perhaps matches TRBD2 (6 bases). Trimming took off 5 bases at V and 2 bases at J, with 22 bases between the two ends. The CDR3 extends over 17 amino acids. Germline V gene data show CDR1 as MNHEY and CDR2 as SMNVEV (reference sequence). The CDR3, as DNA: TGTGCCAGCAGTCCCACGTTGGGAGCGGGTTTAACCTACGAGCAGTACTTC. As protein: CASSPTLGAGLTYEQYF.

V gene TRBV7-9 combines with J gene TRBJ1-4; tentative D call: TRBD1 (6 bases). The CDR3 covers 15 residues. Deletions cut 5 bases from V and 7 bases from J, with 17 bases between. Per germline, CDR1 SEHNR and CDR2 FQNEAQ (reference sequence). This CDR3 is CASSARTVSGEKLFF. The DNA for the CDR3 is TGTGCCAGCAGCGCTCGGACAGTTTCAGGTGAAAAACTGTTTTTT.

The V gene is TRBV14, the J gene TRBJ1-2, with 8 bases matching TRBD1. Germline values: CDR1 SGHDN, CDR2 FVKESK. Trimming cost V 2 bases and J 7 bases; bases outside gene matches: 12. The CDR3 is made up of 16 amino acids. DNA of the CDR3: TGTGCCAGCAGCCAATATCACGGGACAGGAGGTACTGGCTACACCTTC. Translating it yields CASSQYHGTGGTGYTF.

The chain employs TRBV3-1 (or the pseudogene TRBV3-2) and TRBJ2-7; no firm D call. Trimming shortened V by 0 bases and J by 12 bases, and 15 bases separated the two germline ends. Per germline, CDR1 LGHDT and CDR2 YNNKEL (reference sequence). The CDR3 has 13 residues. Written as DNA, the CDR3 is TGTGCCAGCAGCCAAGATCCTGGCAGACAAGTGTACTTC. Encoded protein: CASSQDPGRQVYF.

Worth noting for this clone: The junction and the germline gene differ at one end; a read error may be behind it. The J gene is TRBJ2-3, the V gene TRBV7-9, with 13 bases aligning to TRBD2. The CDR3 is 12 residues long. Germline loops: CDR1 SEHNR, CDR2 FQNEAQ (reference sequence). The CDR3 here is CASRRLAGGPFW. The CDR3 coding sequence is TGTGCCAGCAGGAGACTAGCGGGGGGACCCTTTTGG.

The gene calls are TRBV10-1 and TRBJ2-1; 9 positions agree with TRBD1. The V gene end was trimmed by 10 bases and the J gene end by 2 bases; junction bases not matched to a gene: 21. Germline assignment: CDR1 WNHNN and CDR2 SYGVQD (reference sequence). CDR3 size: 19 residues. The CDR3: CANLTDRGRISVAYNEQFF. Here the CDR3 DNA reads TGCGCCAACCTTACGGACAGGGGTAGAATATCTGTTGCCTACAATGAGCAGTTCTTC.

CDR3 protein: CARSRGQNEQFF. The CDR3 nucleotides are TGCGCCAGAAGCCGGGGTCAGAATGAGCAGTTCTTC. The chain employs TRBV23-1 and TRBJ2-1; maybe TRBD2 (5 bases). TRBV23-1 qualifies as an ORF whose function is uncertain. V lost 9 bases, J lost 7 bases, and 13 bases lay in between. This CDR3 has 12 amino acids.

The genes are TRBV6-5 and TRBJ1-1; D remains ambiguous. V was shortened by 4 bases and J by 1 base, with 16 bases between the two germline ends. Germline assignment: CDR1 MNHEY and CDR2 SVGAGI. The CDR3 length is 16 residues. The CDR3 DNA sequence: TGTGCCAGCAGTTCCTTTCCGACAATGGGGAACACTGAAGCTTTCTTT. Translated: CASSSFPTMGNTEAFF.

This clone appeared once. The rearrangement links TRBV29-1 to TRBJ2-3; 8 nucleotides line up with TRBD1. This CDR3 comprises 16 residues. V was clipped by 4 bases and J by 4 bases; unmatched bases: 13. Germline-derived CDR1 and CDR2 are SQVTM and ANQGSEA. The CDR3 loop reads CSVVHSLGQGPDTQYF. The CDR3 nucleotides read TGCAGCGTTGTTCATTCCCTCGGACAGGGACCAGATACGCAGTATTTT.

The gene calls are TRBV9 and TRBJ2-7; TRBD1 aligns across 9 bases. Germline lookup yields CDR1 SGDLS and CDR2 YYNGEE. Losses at the gene ends were 4 bases for V and 0 bases for J; bases not matched to a gene: 11. CDR3 length: 17 residues. This CDR3 reads CASSPWGDRVPSYEQYF. The CDR3 DNA sequence: TGTGCCAGCAGCCCGTGGGGGGACAGGGTACCCTCCTACGAGCAGTACTTC.

The chain joins TRBV18 to TRBJ1-1; unclear D gene. V lost 2 bases to trimming and J lost 1 base, with 5 bases between them. The germline V gene encodes CDR1 KGHSH and CDR2 LQKENI. This CDR3 is built from 13 residues. For the CDR3, the DNA is TGTGCCAGCTCACCAGAGTGGAACACTGAAGCTTTCTTT. Residues: CASSPEWNTEAFF.

This clone appeared a single time. The V and J genes are TRBV3-1 (or the pseudogene TRBV3-2) and TRBJ1-3; the D is unclear. Germline V gene lookup returns CDR1 LGHDT and CDR2 YNNKEL (reference sequence). Trimming removed 4 bases at V and 9 bases at J, with 13 bases between. The CDR3 is made up of 13 amino acids. CDR3 in amino acids: CASSPPGAGTIYF. The CDR3, as DNA: TGTGCCAGCAGCCCCCCCGGCGCAGGCACCATATATTTT.

This chain joins TRBV19 and TRBJ2-7, with 9 bases identical to TRBD1. The J segment lost 7 bases and the V segment lost 6 bases, leaving 13 bases of the junction unmatched. Germline V gene sequence: CDR1 LNHDA, CDR2 SQIVND (reference sequence). The CDR3 consists of 15 residues. CDR3 in amino acids: CASSIRTGAPSEQYF. In nucleotides, the CDR3 is TGTGCCAGTAGCATAAGGACAGGGGCCCCCTCGGAGCAGTACTTC.

The gene calls are TRBV7-9 and TRBJ2-5; D might be TRBD1 (6 bases). Germline V gives CDR1 SEHNR, CDR2 FQNEAQ (reference sequence). This CDR3 region has 17 residues. The V end was cut by 5 bases, the J end by 0 bases, with 19 bases between. As DNA, the CDR3 is TGTGCCAGCAGCACTACTCGATTGTACAGGGACCAAGAGACCCAGTACTTC. Translation gives CASSTTRLYRDQETQYF.

This rearrangement joins TRBV3-1 (or the pseudogene TRBV3-2) to TRBJ1-6, with D unresolved. V was clipped by 4 bases and J by 14 bases, with 15 bases between them. The germline V gene encodes CDR1 LGHDT and CDR2 YNNKEL (reference sequence). This CDR3 spans 13 amino acids. DNA of the CDR3: TGTGCCAGCAGCCCCGCCGGTGCTGAATCCCTCCACTTT. It yields the protein CASSPAGAESLHF.